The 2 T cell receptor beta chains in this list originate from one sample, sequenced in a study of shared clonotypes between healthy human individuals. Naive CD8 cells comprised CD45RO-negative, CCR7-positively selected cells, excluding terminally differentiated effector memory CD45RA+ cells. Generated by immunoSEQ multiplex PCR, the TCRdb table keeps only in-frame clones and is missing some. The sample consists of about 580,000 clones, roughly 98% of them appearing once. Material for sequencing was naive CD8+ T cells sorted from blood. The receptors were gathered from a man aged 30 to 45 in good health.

CDR3 in DNA: TGTGCCAGCAGCTTAGTGGACACGAACACTGAAGCTTTCTTT. It yields the protein CASSLVDTNTEAFF. The chain combines TRBV5-5 with TRBJ1-1; weak D call: TRBD1 (5 bases). V was trimmed by 2 bases and J by 1 base, leaving 9 bases between them. Germline lookup yields CDR1 SGHKS and CDR2 YYEKEE (reference sequence). The CDR3 length is 14 residues.

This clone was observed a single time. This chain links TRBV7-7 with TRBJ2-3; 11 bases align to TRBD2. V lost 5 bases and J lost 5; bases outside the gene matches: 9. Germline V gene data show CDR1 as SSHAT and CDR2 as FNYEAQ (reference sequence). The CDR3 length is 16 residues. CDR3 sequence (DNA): TGTGCCAGCAGCCCAACGACTAGCGGGATGTTAGATACGCAGTATTTT. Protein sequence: CASSPTTSGMLDTQYF.